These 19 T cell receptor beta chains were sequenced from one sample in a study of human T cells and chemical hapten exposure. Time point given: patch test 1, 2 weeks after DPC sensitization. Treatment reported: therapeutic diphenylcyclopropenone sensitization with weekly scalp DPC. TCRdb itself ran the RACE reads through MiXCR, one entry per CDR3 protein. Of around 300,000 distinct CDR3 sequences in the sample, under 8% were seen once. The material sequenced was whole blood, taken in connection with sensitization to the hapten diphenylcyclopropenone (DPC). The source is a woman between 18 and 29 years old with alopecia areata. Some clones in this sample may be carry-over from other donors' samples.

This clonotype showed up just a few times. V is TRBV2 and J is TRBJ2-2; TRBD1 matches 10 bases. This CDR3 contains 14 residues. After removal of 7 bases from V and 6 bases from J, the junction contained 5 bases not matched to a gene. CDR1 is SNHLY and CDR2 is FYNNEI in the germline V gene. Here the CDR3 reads CASTRDRGPGELFF. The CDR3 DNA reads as TGTGCCAGCACCCGGGACAGGGGCCCCGGGGAGCTGTTTTTT. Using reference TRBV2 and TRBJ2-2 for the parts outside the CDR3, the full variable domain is EPEVTQTPSHQVTQMGQEVILRCVPISNHLYFYWYRQILGQKVEFLVSFYNNEISEKSEIFDDQFSVERPDGSNFTLKIRSTKLEDSAMYFCASTRDRGPGELFFGEGSRLTVL.

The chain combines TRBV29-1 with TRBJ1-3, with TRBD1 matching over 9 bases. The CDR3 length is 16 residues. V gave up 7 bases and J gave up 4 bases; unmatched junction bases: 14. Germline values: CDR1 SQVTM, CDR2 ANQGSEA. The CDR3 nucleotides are TGCAGCGCTCTTTCCGGGACAGGGTCGGTCGGAAACACCATATATTTT. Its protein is CSALSGTGSVGNTIYF.

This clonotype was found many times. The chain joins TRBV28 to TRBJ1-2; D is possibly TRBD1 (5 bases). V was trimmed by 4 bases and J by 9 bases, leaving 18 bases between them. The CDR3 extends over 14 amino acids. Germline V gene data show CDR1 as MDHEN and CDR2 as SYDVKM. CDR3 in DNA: TGTGCCAGCAGTTCTGCGGCAGGGTCGATGAGCTACACCTTC. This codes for CASSSAAGSMSYTF.

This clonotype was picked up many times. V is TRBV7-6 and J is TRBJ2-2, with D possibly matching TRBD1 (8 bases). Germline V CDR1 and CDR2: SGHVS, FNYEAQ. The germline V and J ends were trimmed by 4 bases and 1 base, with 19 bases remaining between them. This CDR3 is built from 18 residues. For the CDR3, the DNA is TGTGCCAGCAGCTCAGGGGGCGGGGGCCCCAGGAACACCGGGGAGCTGTTTTTT. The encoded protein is CASSSGGGGPRNTGELFF.

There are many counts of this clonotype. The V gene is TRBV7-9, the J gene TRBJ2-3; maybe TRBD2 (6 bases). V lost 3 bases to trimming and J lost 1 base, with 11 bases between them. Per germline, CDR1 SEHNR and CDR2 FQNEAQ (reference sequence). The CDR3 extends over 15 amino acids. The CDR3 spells CASSFRGGGTDTQYF. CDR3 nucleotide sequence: TGTGCCAGCAGCTTTCGCGGCGGGGGCACAGATACGCAGTATTTT.

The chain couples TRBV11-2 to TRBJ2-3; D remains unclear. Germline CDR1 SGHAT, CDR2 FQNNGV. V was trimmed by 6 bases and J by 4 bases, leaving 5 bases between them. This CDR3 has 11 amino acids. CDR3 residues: CASRLADTQYF. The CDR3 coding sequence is TGTGCCAGCAGGTTGGCAGATACGCAGTATTTT.

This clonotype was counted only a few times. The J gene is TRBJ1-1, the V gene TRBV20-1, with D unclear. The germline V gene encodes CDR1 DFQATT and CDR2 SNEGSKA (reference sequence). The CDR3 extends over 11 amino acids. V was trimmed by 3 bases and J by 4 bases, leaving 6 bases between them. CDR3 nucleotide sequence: TGCAGTGCTAGGGTCGGCACTGAAGCTTTCTTT. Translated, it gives CSARVGTEAFF.

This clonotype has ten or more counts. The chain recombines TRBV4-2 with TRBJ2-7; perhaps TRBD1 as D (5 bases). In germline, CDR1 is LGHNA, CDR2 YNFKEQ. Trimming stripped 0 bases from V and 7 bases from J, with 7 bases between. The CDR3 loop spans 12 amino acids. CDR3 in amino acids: CASSQDRVEQYF. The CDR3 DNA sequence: TGTGCCAGCAGCCAAGACAGGGTTGAGCAGTACTTC.

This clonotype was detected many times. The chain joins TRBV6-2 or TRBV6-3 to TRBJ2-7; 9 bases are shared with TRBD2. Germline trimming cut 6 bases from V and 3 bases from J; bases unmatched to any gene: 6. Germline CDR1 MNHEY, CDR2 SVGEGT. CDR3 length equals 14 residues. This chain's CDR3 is CASSSGAGGYEQYF. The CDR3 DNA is TGTGCCAGCAGCTCGGGAGCGGGGGGCTACGAGCAGTACTTC.

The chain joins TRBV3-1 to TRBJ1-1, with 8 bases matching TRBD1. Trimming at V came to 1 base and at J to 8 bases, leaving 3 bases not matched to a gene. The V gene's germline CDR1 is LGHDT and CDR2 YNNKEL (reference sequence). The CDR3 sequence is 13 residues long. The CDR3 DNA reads TGTGCCAGCAGCCAAGCCGGGACAGGAGAAGCTTTCTTT. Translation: CASSQAGTGEAFF.

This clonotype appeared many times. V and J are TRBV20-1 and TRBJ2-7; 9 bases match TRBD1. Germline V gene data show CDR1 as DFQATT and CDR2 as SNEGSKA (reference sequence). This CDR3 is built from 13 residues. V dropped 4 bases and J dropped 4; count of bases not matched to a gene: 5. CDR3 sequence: CSAMGQGLYEQYF. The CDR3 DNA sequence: TGCAGTGCTATGGGACAGGGTTTATACGAGCAGTACTTC.

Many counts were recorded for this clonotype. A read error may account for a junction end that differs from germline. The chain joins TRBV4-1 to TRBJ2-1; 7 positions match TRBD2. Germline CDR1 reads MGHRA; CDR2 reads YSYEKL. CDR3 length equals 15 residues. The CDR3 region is CASSQAGSSYNEQFF. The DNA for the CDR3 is TGTGCCAGCAGCCAAGCGGGGAGCTCCTACAATGAGCAGTTCTTC.

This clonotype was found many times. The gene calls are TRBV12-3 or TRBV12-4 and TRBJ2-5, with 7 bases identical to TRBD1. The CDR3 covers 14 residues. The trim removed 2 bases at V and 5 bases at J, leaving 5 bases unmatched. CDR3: CASSLSDRVETQYF. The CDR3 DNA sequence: TGTGCCAGCAGTTTAAGTGACAGGGTGGAGACCCAGTACTTC.

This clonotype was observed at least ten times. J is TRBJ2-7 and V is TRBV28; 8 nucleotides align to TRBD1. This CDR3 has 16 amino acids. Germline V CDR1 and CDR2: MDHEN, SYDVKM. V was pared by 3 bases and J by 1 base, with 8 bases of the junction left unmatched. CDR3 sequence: CASSLDREKNSYEQYF. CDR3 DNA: TGTGCCAGCAGTTTGGACAGGGAAAAAAATTCCTACGAGCAGTACTTC.

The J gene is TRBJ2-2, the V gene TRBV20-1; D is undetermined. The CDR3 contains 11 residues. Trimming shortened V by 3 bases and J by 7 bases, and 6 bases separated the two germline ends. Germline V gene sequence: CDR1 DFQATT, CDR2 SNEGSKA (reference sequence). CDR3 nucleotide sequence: TGCAGTGCTAGTCGTGGCGGGGAGCTGTTTTTT. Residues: CSASRGGELFF.

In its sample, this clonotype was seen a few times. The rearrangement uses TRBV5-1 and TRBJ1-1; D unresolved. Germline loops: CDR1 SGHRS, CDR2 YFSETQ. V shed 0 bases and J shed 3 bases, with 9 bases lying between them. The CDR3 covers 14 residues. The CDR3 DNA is TGCGCCAGCAGCTTGGAACCCTTTTACACTGAAGCTTTCTTT. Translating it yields CASSLEPFYTEAFF.

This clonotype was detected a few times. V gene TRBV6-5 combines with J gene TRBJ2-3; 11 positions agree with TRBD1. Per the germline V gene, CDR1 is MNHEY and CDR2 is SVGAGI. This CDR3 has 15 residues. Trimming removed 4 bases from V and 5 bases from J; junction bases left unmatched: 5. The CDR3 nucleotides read TGTGCCAGCAGTTCCCCGGACAGGGGGCTAGATACGCAGTATTTT. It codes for CASSSPDRGLDTQYF.

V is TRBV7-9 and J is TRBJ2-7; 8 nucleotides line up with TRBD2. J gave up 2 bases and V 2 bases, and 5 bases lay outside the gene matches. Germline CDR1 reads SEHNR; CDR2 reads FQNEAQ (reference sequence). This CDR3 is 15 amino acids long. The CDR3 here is CASSLLSGGPYEQYF. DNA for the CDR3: TGTGCCAGCAGCTTACTCAGCGGGGGCCCCTACGAGCAGTACTTC.

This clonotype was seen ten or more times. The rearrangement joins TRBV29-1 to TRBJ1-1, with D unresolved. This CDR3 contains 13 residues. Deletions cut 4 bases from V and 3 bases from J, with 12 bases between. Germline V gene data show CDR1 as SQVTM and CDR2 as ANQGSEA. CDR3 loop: CSVGSYGDTEAFF. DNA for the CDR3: TGCAGCGTTGGCAGTTATGGGGACACTGAAGCTTTCTTT.